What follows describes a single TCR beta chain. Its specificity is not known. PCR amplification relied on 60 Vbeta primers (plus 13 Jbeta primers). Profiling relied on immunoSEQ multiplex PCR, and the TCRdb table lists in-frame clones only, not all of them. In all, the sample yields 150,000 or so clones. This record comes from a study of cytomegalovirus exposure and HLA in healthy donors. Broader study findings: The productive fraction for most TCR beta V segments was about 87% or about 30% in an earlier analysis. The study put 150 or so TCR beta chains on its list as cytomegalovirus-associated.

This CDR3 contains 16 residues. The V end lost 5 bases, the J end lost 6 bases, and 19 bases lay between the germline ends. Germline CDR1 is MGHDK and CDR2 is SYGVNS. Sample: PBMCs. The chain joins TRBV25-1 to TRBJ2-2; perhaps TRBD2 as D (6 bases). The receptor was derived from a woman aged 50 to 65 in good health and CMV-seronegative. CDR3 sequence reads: CASSFFGTSGSGELFF. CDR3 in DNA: TGTGCCAGCAGTTTCTTCGGGACTTCTGGATCCGGGGAGCTGTTTTTT.